This T cell receptor beta chain appears in the sequencing data of a study of blood T cell repertoires in COVID-19. This clone was counted only a few times. In the authors' methods: Amplified reference gene primers provided the basis for estimating nucleated cell counts. Sequencing was performed with immunoSEQ multiplex PCR; in TCRdb, only in-frame clones are kept and a portion is missing. For V, J and clone size, that table is used; D and trimming come from the DNA. Of 230,000 or so clones listed, 70% to 85% are singletons. Looked up from germline, CDR1 is MGHRA and CDR2 is YSYEKL. This CDR3 is built from 14 residues. V was shortened by 7 bases and J by 7 bases, with 16 bases between the two germline ends.

V is TRBV4-1 and J is TRBJ1-4; no definite D call. This receptor was taken from a man aged 35 to 55 who had recovered from COVID-19. Sequencing was carried out using peripheral blood. The CDR3 spells CASTTRAGSEKLFF. The DNA of the CDR3 is TGCGCCAGCACTACCCGAGCGGGAAGTGAAAAACTGTTTTTT.